This T cell receptor beta chain was recorded in a study of cytomegalovirus exposure and HLA in healthy donors. Per germline, CDR1 SSHAT and CDR2 FNYEAQ (reference sequence). The CDR3 is 13 amino acids. The PCR employed 60 Vbeta primers together with 13 Jbeta primers. The table came from immunoSEQ multiplex PCR; TCRdb's copy has only in-frame clones and leaves some out. The profile covers some 200,000 clones, with under 85% appearing a single time and over 1.5% taken by the ten largest. About this clone itself: Germline is not matched at one junction end, which may reflect a read error.

What was sequenced was PBMCs. The receptor was isolated from a man aged 45-65 years in good health and CMV-seronegative. V gene TRBV7-7 combines with J gene TRBJ2-5; D is ambiguous. DNA of the CDR3: TGTGCTAGCAGTCCCTTTCCGCAAGAGACCCAGTACTTC. Residues: CASSPFPQETQYF.